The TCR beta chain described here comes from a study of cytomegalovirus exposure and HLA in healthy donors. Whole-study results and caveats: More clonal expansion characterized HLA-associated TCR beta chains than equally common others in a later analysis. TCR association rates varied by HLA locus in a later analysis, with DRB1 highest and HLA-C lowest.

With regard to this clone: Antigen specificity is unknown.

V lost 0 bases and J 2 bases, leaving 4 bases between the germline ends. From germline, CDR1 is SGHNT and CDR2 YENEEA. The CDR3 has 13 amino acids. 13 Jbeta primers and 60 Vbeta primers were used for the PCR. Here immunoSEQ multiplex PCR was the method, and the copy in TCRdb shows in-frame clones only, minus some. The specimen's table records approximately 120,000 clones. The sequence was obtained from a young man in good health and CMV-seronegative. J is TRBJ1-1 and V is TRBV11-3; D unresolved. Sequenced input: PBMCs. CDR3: CASSLDLNTEAFF. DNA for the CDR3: TGTGCCAGCAGCTTAGATCTCAACACTGAAGCTTTCTTT. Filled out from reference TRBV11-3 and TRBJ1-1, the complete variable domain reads EAGVVQSPRYKIIEKKQPVAFWCNPISGHNTLYWYLQNLGQGPELLIRYENEEAVDDSQLPKDRFSAERLKGVDSTLKIQPAELGDSAVYLCASSLDLNTEAFFGQGTRLTVV.